This TCR beta chain was recorded in a study of metastatic and nonmetastatic thyroid tumors. Background on the study: Blood and tumor or nodule tissue repertoires from malignant and benign thyroid patients were compared.

Authors' analysis steps: It was from CDR3 differences across clinicopathological groups that a distant-metastasis classifier for papillary thyroid cancer was built. TCRdb reanalyzed the PCR reads with MiXCR. These V and J calls derive from TCRdb rather than the authors' analysis. The table records about 25,000 clones, roughly a fifth of them present only once. This clone ranks as medium-sized. Its target is unknown. Overall study findings and caveats: Patients with malignant thyroid tumors reportedly had significantly higher TCR beta diversity than those with benign nodules, in blood and tumor.

No treatment of any kind had been given to any patient before thyroid surgery. Germline trimming cut 2 bases from V and 4 bases from J; bases unmatched to any gene: 5. This CDR3 is built from 15 residues. Per the germline V gene, CDR1 is LNHNV and CDR2 is YYDKDF (reference sequence). The clonotype originates from a female donor with papillary thyroid cancer or a benign thyroid nodule (not recorded which). Some clones in this sample may be carry-over from other donors' samples. This rearrangement joins TRBV15 to TRBJ2-7; 10 bases are shared with TRBD1. Sequencing input: blood. The CDR3 here is CATSRPGQGIYEQYF. The CDR3 DNA reads TGTGCCACCAGCAGACCGGGACAGGGGATTTACGAGCAGTACTTC.